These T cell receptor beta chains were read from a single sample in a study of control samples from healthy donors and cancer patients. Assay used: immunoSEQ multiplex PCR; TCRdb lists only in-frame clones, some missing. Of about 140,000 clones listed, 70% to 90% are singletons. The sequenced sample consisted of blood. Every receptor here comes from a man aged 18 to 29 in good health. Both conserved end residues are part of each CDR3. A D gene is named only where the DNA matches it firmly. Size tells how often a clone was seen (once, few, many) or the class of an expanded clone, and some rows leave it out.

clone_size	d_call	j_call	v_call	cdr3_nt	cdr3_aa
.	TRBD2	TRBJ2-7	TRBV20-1	TGCAGTGCTAGTTCCAGGACTAGCGGGGGACTCTACGAGCAGTACTTC	CSASSRTSGGLYEQYF
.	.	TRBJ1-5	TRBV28	TGTGCCAGCAGTTTTGGTCCAAGTTTCAATCAGCCCCAGCATTTT	CASSFGPSFNQPQHF
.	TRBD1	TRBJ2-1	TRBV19	TGTGCCAGTAGATCGCCTCTCGGACAGGGGGCCGGTTGGGAGCAGTTCTTC	CASRSPLGQGAGWEQFF
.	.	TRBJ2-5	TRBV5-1	TGCGCCAGCAGCTTGCTGGGGTTCCGGGAGACCCAGTACTTC	CASSLLGFRETQYF
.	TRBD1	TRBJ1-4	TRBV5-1	TGCGCCAGCAGCTCCGGGACAGACCTCCGTGAGAAACTGTTTTTT	CASSSGTDLREKLFF
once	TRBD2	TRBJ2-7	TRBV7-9	TGTGCCAGCAGCTCGGTAGCGGGGATCGATGGGCAGTACTTC	CASSSVAGIDGQYF
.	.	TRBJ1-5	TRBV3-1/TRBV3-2	TGTGCCAGCAGCCTTCCTGGGGGACCTGGGACCCAGCATTTT	CASSLPGGPGTQHF
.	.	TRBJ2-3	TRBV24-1	TGTGCCACCAGTGGACCTAGCACAGATACGCAGTATTTT	CATSGPSTDTQYF
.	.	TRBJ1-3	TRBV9	TGTGCCAGCACCCAGGGAGGGGGAGGGTTTTCTGGAAACACCATATATTTT	CASTQGGGGFSGNTIYF
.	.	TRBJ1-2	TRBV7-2	TGTGCCAGCCGGGGAAGCCATGGCTACACCTTC	CASRGSHGYTF
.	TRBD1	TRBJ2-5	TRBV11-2	TGTGCCAGCAGCTTAAGACAGGGAGAGACCCAGTACTTC	CASSLRQGETQYF
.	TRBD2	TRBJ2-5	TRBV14	TGTGCCAGCAGCCGAAGACTAGCGGGGGGGCCGGAATCAGAGACCCAGTACTTC	CASSRRLAGGPESETQYF
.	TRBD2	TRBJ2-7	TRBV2	TGTGCCAGCAGTGACGTCGGACTAGCGGGGAGGGGGCAGTACTTC	CASSDVGLAGRGQYF
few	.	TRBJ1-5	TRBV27	TGTGCCAGCAGTTTACAGGGCGTGGGCAATCAGCCCCAGCATTTT	CASSLQGVGNQPQHF
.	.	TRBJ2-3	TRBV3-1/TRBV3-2	TGTGCCAGCAGCCTTCGCGGCCTAAGGACAGATACGCAGTATTTT	CASSLRGLRTDTQYF
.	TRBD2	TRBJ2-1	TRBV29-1	TGCAGCGCCCTGAGGGGACTAGCCGGGGAGCAGTTCTTC	CSALRGLAGEQFF
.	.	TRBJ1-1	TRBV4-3	TGCGCCAGCAGCCAAGGGGTTAACACTGAAGCTTTCTTT	CASSQGVNTEAFF
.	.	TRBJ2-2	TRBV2	TGTGCCAGCAGAGGGGACATTCGGTCCGGGGAGCTGTTTTTT	CASRGDIRSGELFF
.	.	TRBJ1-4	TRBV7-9	TGTGCCAGCAGCTTCGTACTGGTCACTAATGAAAAACTGTTTTTT	CASSFVLVTNEKLFF
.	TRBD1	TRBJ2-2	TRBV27	TGTGCCAGCACCATGGGGACAGAGAACACCGGGGAGCTGTTTTTT	CASTMGTENTGELFF
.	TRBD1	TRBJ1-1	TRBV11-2	TGTGCCAGCAGCATGTCGGACAGGGGAATCTATAAAGCTTTCTTT	CASSMSDRGIYKAFF
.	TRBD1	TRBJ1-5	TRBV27	TGTGCCAGCAGTCAGTCAGGGGGGGTTTGGCAGCCCCAGCATTTT	CASSQSGGVWQPQHF
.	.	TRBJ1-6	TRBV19	TGTGCCAGTAGTATAGATCCCGACGGGGCCCGGGGTTCACCCCTCCACTTT	CASSIDPDGARGSPLHF
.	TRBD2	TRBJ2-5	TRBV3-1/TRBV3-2	TGTGCCAGCAGCCCCGCTAGCGGGATCCAAGAGACCCAGTACTTC	CASSPASGIQETQYF
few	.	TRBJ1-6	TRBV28	TGTGCCAGCACGGGAACCATTGATTCACCCCTCCACTTT	CASTGTIDSPLHF